These T cell receptor beta chains were read from a single sample in a study of T-cell reconstitution after alpha-beta-depleted transplantation in children. TCRdb fed the PCR reads into MiXCR, producing one record per CDR3 protein. The data show around 960,000 distinct CDR3 sequences, around 30% seen once. The sequencing here drew on PBMCs, mostly from graft donor cells, taken 360 days after TCRalphabeta/CD19-depleted stem cell transplant. The receptors come from a boy under two years old who had a stem cell transplant for SCID, so the T cells may come from the graft donor. Both conserved end residues are part of each CDR3. The D gene is left open where the match is weak. A row's size may be missing; if present it is once, few, many or a size class.

CDR3 length: 13; V gene: TRBV3-1; D gene: NA; clone size: few; J gene: TRBJ2-7; CDR3 DNA: TGTGCCAGCAGCATGGGGGTACCCTACGAGCAGTACTTC; CDR3 protein: CASSMGVPYEQYF
CDR3 length: 14; V gene: TRBV20-1; D gene: NA; clone size: few; J gene: TRBJ1-1; CDR3 DNA: TGCAGTGCTAGATACCTCTCCGGGGGCACTGAAGCTTTCTTT; CDR3 protein: CSARYLSGGTEAFF
CDR3 length: 13; V gene: TRBV11-1; D gene: NA; clone size: NA; J gene: TRBJ1-3; CDR3 DNA: TGTGCCAGCAGCCGCGGAAACACCGGGACCATATATTTT; CDR3 protein: CASSRGNTGTIYF
CDR3 length: 15; V gene: TRBV7-7; D gene: TRBD2; clone size: few; J gene: TRBJ2-3; CDR3 DNA: TGTGCCAGCAGCCAAGGGACTAGCAAGGCAGATACGCAGTATTTT; CDR3 protein: CASSQGTSKADTQYF
CDR3 length: 16; V gene: TRBV15; D gene: NA; clone size: NA; J gene: TRBJ2-6; CDR3 DNA: TGTGCCACCAGCAGACCTCCGGGCTCTGGGGCCAACGTCCTGACTTTC; CDR3 protein: CATSRPPGSGANVLTF
CDR3 length: 15; V gene: TRBV20-1; D gene: NA; clone size: few; J gene: TRBJ2-4; CDR3 DNA: TGCAGTGCTGGGGCGAGTAGCGTGAGGAAAAGCATTCAGTACTTC; CDR3 protein: CSAGASSVRKSIQYF
CDR3 length: 16; V gene: TRBV4-2; D gene: NA; clone size: NA; J gene: TRBJ1-2; CDR3 DNA: TGTGCCAGCAGCCAACTCTCCGAGGCCCCCTACTATGGCTACACCTTC; CDR3 protein: CASSQLSEAPYYGYTF
CDR3 length: 13; V gene: TRBV7-3; D gene: NA; clone size: few; J gene: TRBJ2-1; CDR3 DNA: TGTGCCAGCAGCTTATTGGGCCCCCATGAGCAGTTCTTC; CDR3 protein: CASSLLGPHEQFF
CDR3 length: 11; V gene: TRBV20-1; D gene: NA; clone size: few; J gene: TRBJ1-3; CDR3 DNA: TGCAGTGCTCGCAGACAGTTGGCCATATATTTT; CDR3 protein: CSARRQLAIYF
CDR3 length: 14; V gene: TRBV12-3/TRBV12-4; D gene: NA; clone size: NA; J gene: TRBJ2-1; CDR3 DNA: TGTGCCAGCACCCCGGAGGGCGCCTACAATGAGCAGTTCTTC; CDR3 protein: CASTPEGAYNEQFF
CDR3 length: 13; V gene: TRBV9; D gene: NA; clone size: few; J gene: TRBJ2-7; CDR3 DNA: TGTGCCAGCAGCGTCCACAGGGGAGGCGAGCAGTACTTC; CDR3 protein: CASSVHRGGEQYF
CDR3 length: 13; V gene: TRBV7-9; D gene: TRBD1; clone size: NA; J gene: TRBJ2-7; CDR3 DNA: TGTGCCAGCAGCCGGACAGGGCCTTCCGAGCAGTACTTC; CDR3 protein: CASSRTGPSEQYF
CDR3 length: 17; V gene: TRBV7-2; D gene: TRBD1; clone size: NA; J gene: TRBJ2-7; CDR3 DNA: TGTGCCAGCAGCCTTATGCCGCCGGACAGGGTAATCTACGAGCAGTACTTC; CDR3 protein: CASSLMPPDRVIYEQYF
CDR3 length: 15; V gene: TRBV5-1; D gene: NA; clone size: once; J gene: TRBJ2-3; CDR3 DNA: TGCGCCAGCAGCCCCCTTCAGGCAGACACAGATACGCAGTATTTT; CDR3 protein: CASSPLQADTDTQYF
CDR3 length: 14; V gene: TRBV20-1; D gene: TRBD2; clone size: few; J gene: TRBJ2-3; CDR3 DNA: TGCAGTGCTCGGACTAGCGGGGATACAGATACGCAGTATTTT; CDR3 protein: CSARTSGDTDTQYF
CDR3 length: 16; V gene: TRBV7-6; D gene: TRBD1; clone size: NA; J gene: TRBJ2-5; CDR3 DNA: TGTGCCAGCAGCTCCGCCAAGGACAGGTTCTGGGGGACCCAGTACTTC; CDR3 protein: CASSSAKDRFWGTQYF
CDR3 length: 17; V gene: TRBV14; D gene: NA; clone size: NA; J gene: TRBJ2-1; CDR3 DNA: TGTGCCAGCAGCCACGTCGGGGCCCAGCTCCCCTACAATGAGCAGTTCTTC; CDR3 protein: CASSHVGAQLPYNEQFF
CDR3 length: 13; V gene: TRBV9; D gene: NA; clone size: few; J gene: TRBJ2-7; CDR3 DNA: TGTGCCAGCAGCGCCCCGGGGGCCTACGAGCAGTACTTC; CDR3 protein: CASSAPGAYEQYF
CDR3 length: 18; V gene: TRBV6-5; D gene: TRBD1; clone size: NA; J gene: TRBJ2-2; CDR3 DNA: TGTGCCAGCAGTTACTCCTTACCGGGACAGGGTAGCACCGGGGAGCTGTTTTTT; CDR3 protein: CASSYSLPGQGSTGELFF
CDR3 length: 17; V gene: TRBV15; D gene: TRBD1; clone size: few; J gene: TRBJ1-5; CDR3 DNA: TGTGCCACCAGCAGAGATGTTTTAGGGGGCGCGGATCAGCCCCAGCATTTT; CDR3 protein: CATSRDVLGGADQPQHF
CDR3 length: 13; V gene: TRBV6-6; D gene: NA; clone size: NA; J gene: TRBJ1-1; CDR3 DNA: TGTGCCAGCAGTTGGAAGGGCCCCACTGAAGCTTTCTTT; CDR3 protein: CASSWKGPTEAFF
CDR3 length: 15; V gene: TRBV4-2; D gene: NA; clone size: few; J gene: TRBJ2-7; CDR3 DNA: TGTGCCAGCAGCCAAGGGGACATCTTAATCTACGAGCAGTACTTC; CDR3 protein: CASSQGDILIYEQYF
CDR3 length: 17; V gene: TRBV12-3/TRBV12-4; D gene: TRBD1; clone size: NA; J gene: TRBJ2-1; CDR3 DNA: TGTGCCAGCAGTTTTAAGGGACAGGGTCTAGGCTACAATGAGCAGTTCTTC; CDR3 protein: CASSFKGQGLGYNEQFF
CDR3 length: 15; V gene: TRBV7-9; D gene: NA; clone size: NA; J gene: TRBJ2-5; CDR3 DNA: TGTGCCAGCAGCTTAGGGCGCGATTACCAAGAGACCCAGTACTTC; CDR3 protein: CASSLGRDYQETQYF
CDR3 length: 15; V gene: TRBV5-1; D gene: NA; clone size: NA; J gene: TRBJ2-1; CDR3 DNA: TGCGCCAGCAGCTTGGGTCAGGCCTTGGGCGATGAGCAGTTCTTC; CDR3 protein: CASSLGQALGDEQFF
CDR3 length: 13; V gene: TRBV20-1; D gene: TRBD2; clone size: NA; J gene: TRBJ2-1; CDR3 DNA: TGCAGTGCCCATCTAGCGGTCTACAATGAGCAGTTCTTC; CDR3 protein: CSAHLAVYNEQFF
CDR3 length: 15; V gene: TRBV15; D gene: NA; clone size: NA; J gene: TRBJ1-5; CDR3 DNA: TGTGCCACCAGCAGAGATAATGGGGGAGGGCAGCCCCAGCATTTT; CDR3 protein: CATSRDNGGGQPQHF
CDR3 length: 12; V gene: TRBV20-1; D gene: NA; clone size: NA; J gene: TRBJ1-1; CDR3 DNA: TGCAGCCTGAACCGGGTGAATACTGAAGCTTTCTTT; CDR3 protein: CSLNRVNTEAFF
CDR3 length: 16; V gene: TRBV6-5; D gene: TRBD2; clone size: NA; J gene: TRBJ2-3; CDR3 DNA: TGTGCCAGCAGTTTGGGACTACGCTCGAGCACAGATACGCAGTATTTT; CDR3 protein: CASSLGLRSSTDTQYF
CDR3 length: 13; V gene: TRBV12-3/TRBV12-4; D gene: NA; clone size: few; J gene: TRBJ2-5; CDR3 DNA: TGTGCCAGCAGTCCCTCAATAGAAGAGACCCAGTACTTC; CDR3 protein: CASSPSIEETQYF
CDR3 length: 13; V gene: TRBV28; D gene: NA; clone size: NA; J gene: TRBJ2-5; CDR3 DNA: TGTGCCAGCAGGGACGGGCACCAAGAGACCCAGTACTTC; CDR3 protein: CASRDGHQETQYF
CDR3 length: 14; V gene: TRBV7-2; D gene: NA; clone size: NA; J gene: TRBJ2-1; CDR3 DNA: TGTGCCAGCAGCTTAGGGGGGGGCGAGGATGAGCAGTTCTTC; CDR3 protein: CASSLGGGEDEQFF
CDR3 length: 13; V gene: TRBV5-5; D gene: NA; clone size: NA; J gene: TRBJ1-2; CDR3 DNA: TGTGCCAGCAGCCCCGGAGGGCTGCATGGCTACACCTTC; CDR3 protein: CASSPGGLHGYTF
CDR3 length: 14; V gene: TRBV29-1; D gene: NA; clone size: few; J gene: TRBJ1-2; CDR3 DNA: TGCAGCGTTGAAGATAGGGGCACCGCAGCTGGCTACACCTTC; CDR3 protein: CSVEDRGTAAGYTF
CDR3 length: 15; V gene: TRBV9; D gene: NA; clone size: NA; J gene: TRBJ2-3; CDR3 DNA: TGTGCCAGCAGCGTAGGTGGGGCTCGCGCAGATACGCAGTATTTT; CDR3 protein: CASSVGGARADTQYF
CDR3 length: 12; V gene: TRBV14; D gene: NA; clone size: NA; J gene: TRBJ2-7; CDR3 DNA: TGTGCCAGCAGCCAAGCAATCTACGAGCAGTACTTC; CDR3 protein: CASSQAIYEQYF
CDR3 length: 13; V gene: TRBV12-3/TRBV12-4; D gene: NA; clone size: once; J gene: TRBJ2-2; CDR3 DNA: TGTGCCAGCACCCCTAGGTTCACCGGGGAGCTGTTTTTT; CDR3 protein: CASTPRFTGELFF
CDR3 length: 13; V gene: TRBV29-1; D gene: NA; clone size: NA; J gene: TRBJ2-5; CDR3 DNA: TGCAGCGTTGGGCCTCTTCTCTCTAAGACCCAGTACTTC; CDR3 protein: CSVGPLLSKTQYF
CDR3 length: 16; V gene: TRBV12-3/TRBV12-4; D gene: NA; clone size: NA; J gene: TRBJ2-5; CDR3 DNA: TGTGCCAGCACCACCTTATCCCGGGACGGGGAAGAGACCCAGTACTTC; CDR3 protein: CASTTLSRDGEETQYF
CDR3 length: 15; V gene: TRBV12-3/TRBV12-4; D gene: TRBD1; clone size: NA; J gene: TRBJ2-7; CDR3 DNA: TGTGCCAGCAGCCCCCTGTTGGGACAGGAATACGAGCAGTACTTC; CDR3 protein: CASSPLLGQEYEQYF
CDR3 length: 14; V gene: TRBV5-1; D gene: NA; clone size: NA; J gene: TRBJ2-2; CDR3 DNA: TGCGCCAGCAGAAAGGGTTGGAACACCGGGGAGCTGTTTTTT; CDR3 protein: CASRKGWNTGELFF
CDR3 length: 15; V gene: TRBV24-1; D gene: NA; clone size: NA; J gene: TRBJ2-7; CDR3 DNA: TGTGCCACCAGTGATTCCGGGACGGCCACCTACGAGCAGTACTTC; CDR3 protein: CATSDSGTATYEQYF
CDR3 length: 14; V gene: TRBV20-1; D gene: TRBD2; clone size: NA; J gene: TRBJ2-1; CDR3 DNA: TGCAGTGCTACCGGACTAGCGGGGGGAAATGAGCAGTTCTTC; CDR3 protein: CSATGLAGGNEQFF
CDR3 length: 18; V gene: TRBV12-3/TRBV12-4; D gene: TRBD2; clone size: NA; J gene: TRBJ2-3; CDR3 DNA: TGTGCCAGCAGCCTCAAAATAGCGGGGGTTTCTAGCACAGATACGCAGTATTTT; CDR3 protein: CASSLKIAGVSSTDTQYF
CDR3 length: 14; V gene: TRBV29-1; D gene: TRBD1; clone size: few; J gene: TRBJ2-5; CDR3 DNA: TGCAGCGTTGAGGACAGGGACGTTTGGGAGACCCAGTACTTC; CDR3 protein: CSVEDRDVWETQYF
CDR3 length: 14; V gene: TRBV20-1; D gene: NA; clone size: NA; J gene: TRBJ1-6; CDR3 DNA: TGCAGTGCTAGAGAACAGGGATGGGGCTCACCCCTCCACTTT; CDR3 protein: CSAREQGWGSPLHF
CDR3 length: 12; V gene: TRBV25-1; D gene: TRBD1; clone size: NA; J gene: TRBJ1-5; CDR3 DNA: TGTGCCACCTCACAGGGGTATCAGCCCCAGCATTTT; CDR3 protein: CATSQGYQPQHF